This T cell receptor (beta chain) was captured in a study of T cells after yellow fever vaccination. Study outcomes and limitations: Only a minor proportion of clonotypes was detected across both CD4 and CD8 compartments. After the booster, roughly 96% of CD4 and roughly nine tenths of CD8 primary-response clones were re-detected. The study found a weaker secondary response that peaked faster, day 5 versus 15.

TCR cDNA, made by 5'RACE template switching, carried an added universal primer site and UMIs. TCRdb fed the 5' RACE reads into MiXCR, producing one record per CDR3 protein. This sample has some 290,000 distinct CDR3 sequences, with around 11% found just once. In this sample, this clonotype turned up a few times. Its specificity is not known. Specimen: CD4+ T cells sorted from PBMCs, collected 45 days after the yellow fever booster vaccination. The source of this sequence is a man aged 18 to 30 who received the YFV17D yellow fever vaccine.

In nucleotides, the CDR3 is TGTGCCAGCAGGCCCGGGAACCCCAGGGAGGCTTTCTTT. It yields the protein CASRPGNPREAFF. The chain carries TRBV6-5 and TRBJ1-1; the D gene is possibly TRBD1 (5 bases). Germline loops: CDR1 MNHEY, CDR2 SVGAGI. Trimming took off 6 bases at V and 11 bases at J, with 19 bases between the two ends. The CDR3 consists of 13 residues.